The 20 T cell receptor beta chains below all came from one sample that was sequenced in a study of shared clonotypes between healthy human individuals. Method: immunoSEQ multiplex PCR; TCRdb's copy keeps in-frame clones and lacks some. The table lists about 770,000 clones, around 77% of them singletons, with around 1.8% in the top ten. Specimen: memory CD4+ T cells sorted from blood. Subset reported: CD45RA-negative fraction. Receptors originate from a woman younger than 45 in good health.

The rearrangement joins TRBV10-3 to TRBJ2-7; 9 bases match TRBD2. In germline, CDR1 is ENHRY, CDR2 SYGVKD. V dropped 3 bases and J dropped 2; count of bases not matched to a gene: 8. The CDR3 spans 16 residues. DNA of the CDR3: TGTGCCATCAGTGATCCGAGCGGGAGGCCCCCCTACGAGCAGTACTTC. This sequence encodes CAISDPSGRPPYEQYF.

Only one count was recorded for this clone. The chain combines TRBV6-5 with TRBJ1-1, with TRBD1 matching over 8 bases. This CDR3 has 14 amino acids. Germline CDR1 MNHEY, CDR2 SVGAGI. With V trimmed by 4 bases and J by 2 bases, 3 bases remained unmatched. This chain's CDR3 is CASSFAGGNTEAFF. The CDR3 nucleotides read TGTGCCAGCAGTTTTGCAGGGGGCAACACTGAAGCTTTCTTT.

The V gene is TRBV30, the J gene TRBJ1-2; 7 bases align to TRBD1. The CDR3 sequence is 15 residues long. From germline, CDR1 is GTSNPN and CDR2 SVGIG (reference sequence). J gave up 3 bases and V 3 bases, and 10 bases lay outside the gene matches. In DNA form, the CDR3 reads TGTGCCTGGAGAGGAAGGACAGGTCGGCACTATGGCTACACCTTC. It translates to CAWRGRTGRHYGYTF. Looking up the rest from reference TRBV30 and TRBJ1-2 gives the full variable domain: SQTIHQWPATLVQPVGSPLSLECTVEGTSNPNLYWYRQAAGRGLQLLFYSVGIGQISSEVPQNLSASRPQDRQFILSSKKLLLSDSGFYLCAWRGRTGRHYGYTFGSGTRLTVV.

CDR3 bases: TGTGCCAGCAGCTTACTCGGGGTCCCAAGCACAGATACGCAGTATTTT. Translating it yields CASSLLGVPSTDTQYF. V is TRBV11-2 and J is TRBJ2-3, with D possibly TRBD2 on 5 matching bases. The germline V and J ends were trimmed by 2 bases and 0 bases, with 12 bases remaining between them. Germline loops: CDR1 SGHAT, CDR2 FQNNGV. The CDR3 length is 16 residues.

The CDR3 DNA sequence: TGTGCCAGTAGTTTATACGGGTTGCGCACTGAAGCTTTCTTT. Its translation: CASSLYGLRTEAFF. This chain links TRBV19 with TRBJ1-1, with D unclear. V shed 5 bases and J shed 4 bases, with 14 bases lying between them. The length of the CDR3 is 14 residues. Germline CDR1 reads LNHDA; CDR2 reads SQIVND (reference sequence).

With regard to this clone: Other DNA sequences in this specimen translate into the identical CDR3. The gene calls are TRBV11-2 and TRBJ1-5; no clear D gene. Germline V gene lookup returns CDR1 SGHAT and CDR2 FQNNGV. Trimming cost V 5 bases and J 0 bases, with 5 bases left between them. The length of the CDR3 is 13 residues. The CDR3 reads CASSLYSNQPQHF. For the CDR3, the DNA is TGTGCCAGCAGCCTATATAGCAATCAGCCCCAGCATTTT.

The V and J genes are TRBV6-1 and TRBJ2-1, with D possibly TRBD2 on 6 matching bases. Germline V CDR1 and CDR2: MNHNS, SASEGT. The CDR3 is made up of 14 amino acids. The germline V and J ends were trimmed by 6 bases and 5 bases, with 14 bases remaining between them. DNA for the CDR3: TGTGCCAGCAGCCTACTGAGGACTAACAATGAGCAGTTCTTC. It encodes CASSLLRTNNEQFF.

The chain joins TRBV4-2 to TRBJ2-7; possible D gene TRBD1, 6 bases. The CDR3 has 16 residues. Germline loops: CDR1 LGHNA, CDR2 YNFKEQ. The germline V and J ends were trimmed by 1 base and 3 bases, with 16 bases remaining between them. CDR3 region: CASSQVRTDSFYEQYF. The CDR3, as DNA: TGTGCCAGCAGCCAAGTGAGGACAGACTCTTTCTACGAGCAGTACTTC.

The chain carries TRBV4-1 and TRBJ2-5, with unresolved D. Trimming stripped 1 base from V and 4 bases from J, with 16 bases between. The CDR3 spans 16 residues. Per the germline V gene, CDR1 is MGHRA and CDR2 is YSYEKL. CDR3 in amino acids: CASSQGQDVWSETQYF. CDR3 in DNA: TGCGCCAGCAGCCAAGGGCAGGATGTGTGGTCAGAGACCCAGTACTTC.

For this clone: Distinct nucleotide sequences in the sample also encode this CDR3. The CDR3 DNA reads as TGCGCCAGCAGCTTTACGGGAGAGGAGACCCAGTACTTC. It specifies CASSFTGEETQYF. V gene TRBV5-1 combines with J gene TRBJ2-5, with D maybe TRBD2 (6 bases). V was shortened by 2 bases and J by 5 bases, with 10 bases between the two germline ends. The length of the CDR3 is 13 residues. Per the germline V gene, CDR1 is SGHRS and CDR2 is YFSETQ.

This clone appeared a single time. The V and J genes are TRBV7-9 and TRBJ2-1; 7 nucleotides agree with TRBD2. V trimming: 4 bases; J trimming: 0 bases; junction bases outside the gene matches: 9. CDR3 length: 17 amino acids. The germline V gene has CDR1 SEHNR and CDR2 FQNEAQ (reference sequence). The CDR3 DNA reads as TGTGCCAGCAGCTCAGTCAGTAGGGACTACTCCTACAATGAGCAGTTCTTC. It encodes CASSSVSRDYSYNEQFF. The variable domain in full, with the rest retrieved from reference TRBV7-9 and TRBJ2-1, is DTGVSQNPRHKITKRGQNVTFRCDPISEHNRLYWYRQTLGQGPEFLTYFQNEAQLEKSRLLSDRFSAERPKGSFSTLEIQRTEQGDSAMYLCASSSVSRDYSYNEQFFGPGTRLTVL.

Concerning this clone: It differs at one base from a far larger clone, so likely a read error. This chain connects TRBV6-5 to TRBJ2-1; D gene ambiguous. CDR1 and CDR2 (germline): MNHEY, SVGAGI. Trimming shortened V by 5 bases and J by 6 bases, and 5 bases separated the two germline ends. This CDR3 spans 11 amino acids. CDR3 loop: CASSALNEQFF. Here the CDR3 DNA reads TGTGCCAGCAGTGCCCTCAATGAGCAGTTCTTC.

V usage is TRBV6-1 and J usage is TRBJ1-2, with D possibly being TRBD1 (5 bases). Trimming shortened V by 8 bases and J by 5 bases, and 15 bases separated the two germline ends. In germline, CDR1 is MNHNS, CDR2 SASEGT. The CDR3 runs to 13 residues. This CDR3 is CASLRQGWYGYTF. CDR3 DNA: TGTGCCAGCCTACGCCAGGGATGGTATGGCTACACCTTC.

This clone came up many times. The identical CDR3 is also encoded by other nucleotide sequences in the sample. The chain has TRBV19 and TRBJ2-1, with 9 positions matching TRBD2. This CDR3 contains 15 residues. V shed 6 bases, J shed 3 bases, and the junction held 6 bases outside the gene matches. Germline-derived CDR1 and CDR2 are LNHDA and SQIVND (reference sequence). CDR3 amino acids: CASSHGAGGYNEQFF. The CDR3 nucleotides are TGTGCCAGTAGCCATGGAGCGGGAGGCTACAATGAGCAGTTCTTC.

Points on this clone: Other DNA sequences in this sample translate to the same CDR3. The chain carries TRBV5-1 and TRBJ2-7; D not certain. The germline V gene encodes CDR1 SGHRS and CDR2 YFSETQ. Between the trimmed V and J ends, which lost 0 bases and 2 bases, there was a span of 6 bases. This CDR3 spans 13 amino acids. The CDR3 loop is CASSLGAAYEQYF. For the CDR3, the DNA is TGCGCCAGCAGCTTGGGGGCTGCCTACGAGCAGTACTTC.

The V call is TRBV6-1, the J call TRBJ2-1; TRBD1 might be the D (7 bases). Per germline, CDR1 MNHNS and CDR2 SASEGT. The CDR3 spans 15 residues. V was pared by 6 bases and J by 0 bases, with 12 bases between. CDR3 sequence: CASSAGQSSYNEQFF. CDR3 nucleotides: TGTGCCAGCAGCGCGGGACAGAGCTCCTACAATGAGCAGTTCTTC.

This clone has a handful of counts. The V gene is TRBV19, the J gene TRBJ1-5; a weak D match, TRBD1 (6 bases). Germline V gene data show CDR1 as LNHDA and CDR2 as SQIVND (reference sequence). The CDR3 loop spans 13 amino acids. The V end lost 3 bases, the J end lost 5 bases, and 8 bases lay between the germline ends. The CDR3 loop reads CASSIAGDQPQHF. CDR3 nucleotides: TGTGCCAGTAGTATCGCAGGGGATCAGCCCCAGCATTTT.

This chain joins TRBV28 and TRBJ1-2; the D gene is possibly TRBD1 (5 bases). This CDR3 contains 15 residues. Germline CDR1 MDHEN, CDR2 SYDVKM. Trimming removed 3 bases at V and 3 bases at J, with 14 bases between. CDR3 DNA: TGTGCCAGCAGTTTGCCTGAACAGGCTCACTATGGCTACACCTTC. It yields the protein CASSLPEQAHYGYTF.

The chain carries TRBV5-1 and TRBJ2-7, with 12 bases fitting TRBD2. The CDR3 runs to 15 residues. Germline CDR1 and CDR2: SGHRS and YFSETQ. J gave up 6 bases and V 0 bases, and 4 bases lay outside the gene matches. The CDR3 nucleotides read TGCGCCAGCAGCTTGGGGACTAGCGGGATTGGCGAGCAGTACTTC. It encodes CASSLGTSGIGEQYF.

This rearrangement joins TRBV5-1 to TRBJ2-3; 8 bases are a match to TRBD1. Trimming took 4 bases from V and 4 from J; bases not matched to a gene: 8. Germline assignment: CDR1 SGHRS and CDR2 YFSETQ. The CDR3 covers 15 residues. The DNA for the CDR3 is TGCGCCAGCAGCCCAGGACAGGGATTTGCAGATACGCAGTATTTT. It specifies CASSPGQGFADTQYF.